The table lists the clone carrying this T cell receptor (beta chain) with many counts. The target antigen is unknown. Time point denoted: technical triplicate 3. Source material was 2 million unsorted PBMCs, stored at -80 °C in RNAlater. This sample was included in a study of neurological immune-mediated disorders. Study results and limitations: HTLV-1-associated myelopathy ranked highest for TCR clonal expansion and multiple sclerosis lowest, beneath healthy controls. Expanded clones shared no identical CDR3 amino acid sequences across subjects, which suggested private TCR-beta repertoires in all groups.

This CDR3 has 13 amino acids. V lost 10 bases and J lost 0; bases outside the gene matches: 4. Synthesis of cDNA used 5'RACE (with 10-nucleotide random UMIs). From the 5' RACE reads, TCRdb called clonotypes with MiXCR, one entry per CDR3 protein. Of 45,000 or so distinct CDR3 sequences detected, 20% to 25% appear once; the ten largest clones hold about 4.5%. V usage is TRBV12-3 or TRBV12-4 and J usage is TRBJ1-2, with 8 bases that match TRBD1. The material sequenced was PBMCs. The sequence derives from a man aged 55 to 70 with HTLV-1-associated myelopathy (HAM/TSP). The CDR3 is CATSTGANYGYTF. The CDR3 DNA follows: TGTGCCACTTCGACAGGGGCTAACTATGGCTACACCTTC.